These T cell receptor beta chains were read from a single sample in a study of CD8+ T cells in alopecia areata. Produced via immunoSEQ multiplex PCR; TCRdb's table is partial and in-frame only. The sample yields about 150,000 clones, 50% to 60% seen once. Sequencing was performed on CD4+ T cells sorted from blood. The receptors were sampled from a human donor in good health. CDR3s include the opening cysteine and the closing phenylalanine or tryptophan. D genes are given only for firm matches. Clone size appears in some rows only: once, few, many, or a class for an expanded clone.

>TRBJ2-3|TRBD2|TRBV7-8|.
CASSRRDYQTDTQYF
TGTGCCAGCAGCCGGAGGGACTACCAGACAGATACGCAGTATTTT
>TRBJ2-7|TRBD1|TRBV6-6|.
CASTRGQGWGQYF
TGTGCCAGCACTCGGGGACAGGGGTGGGGGCAGTACTTC
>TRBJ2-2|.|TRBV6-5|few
CASSSGTQVLFF
TGTGCCAGCAGCTCGGGAACGCAGGTGCTGTTTTTT
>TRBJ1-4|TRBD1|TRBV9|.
CASSVAQGRYEKLFF
TGTGCCAGCAGCGTAGCACAGGGGCGTTATGAAAAACTGTTTTTT
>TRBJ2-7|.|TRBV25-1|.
CASSRAGEQYF
TGTGCCAGTAGCCGTGCGGGGGAGCAGTACTTC
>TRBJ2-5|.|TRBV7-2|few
CASSERDRGRETQYF
TGTGCCAGCAGCGAAAGGGATAGAGGAAGGGAGACCCAGTACTTC
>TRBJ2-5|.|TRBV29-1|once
CSVEVLGQTQYF
TGCAGCGTTGAAGTTCTCGGACAGACCCAGTACTTC
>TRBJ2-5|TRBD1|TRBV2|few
CASSTRPTGGMKETQYF
TGTGCCAGCAGTACCCGTCCCACAGGGGGAATGAAGGAGACCCAGTACTTC
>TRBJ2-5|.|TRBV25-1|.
CASSEMRVGETQYF
TGTGCCAGCAGTGAAATGCGGGTTGGGGAGACCCAGTACTTC
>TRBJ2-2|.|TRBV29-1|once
CSAVQGWRTGELFF
TGCAGCGCTGTACAGGGTTGGCGCACCGGGGAGCTGTTTTTT
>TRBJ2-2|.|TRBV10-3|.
CAISSAGELFF
TGTGCCATCAGTAGCGCCGGGGAGCTGTTTTTT
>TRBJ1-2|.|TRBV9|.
CASSTNPQGSYGYTF
TGTGCCAGCAGCACCAATCCCCAGGGAAGCTATGGCTACACCTTC
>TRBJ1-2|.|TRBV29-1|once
CSDAGRGEGYTF
TGCAGCGACGCCGGCAGGGGTGAGGGCTACACCTTC
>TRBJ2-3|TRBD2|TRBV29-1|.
CSVARTSGTTDTQYF
TGCAGCGTGGCGAGGACTAGCGGGACGACAGATACGCAGTATTTT
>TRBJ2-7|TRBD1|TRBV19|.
CASSRTGNEQYF
TGTGCCAGTAGCCGGACAGGGAACGAGCAGTACTTC
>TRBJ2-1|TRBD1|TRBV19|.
CASSPRGRHEQFF
TGTGCCAGTAGCCCCAGGGGGCGTCATGAGCAGTTCTTC
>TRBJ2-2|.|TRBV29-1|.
CSVGGMNTGELFF
TGCAGCGTTGGCGGAATGAACACCGGGGAGCTGTTTTTT